This record covers a single T cell receptor beta chain. Antigen specificity is unknown. These data are taken from a study of graft-versus-host responses after intestinal transplantation. Points from the study as a whole: GvH clones were identified in recipient marrow, with some first appearing in ileum or blood.

The assay was immunoSEQ multiplex PCR, and TCRdb's table has in-frame clones only and misses some. Found here are tens of thousands of clones, roughly 93% of them singletons; the top ten hold 5.9%. CDR3 size: 12 residues. V shed 5 bases and J shed 5 bases, with 9 bases lying between them. Germline loops: CDR1 SNHLY, CDR2 FYNNEI. The chain couples TRBV2 to TRBJ2-5; a possible D gene is TRBD1 (5 bases). The sample here was PBMCs, taken around 820 days after a first intestinal transplant, on the day of a second. This receptor was identified in a human patient who received an intestinal transplant, so some T cells may come from the graft donor. CDR3 loop: CASSRGSETQYF. CDR3 in DNA: TGTGCCAGCAGTAGGGGCTCGGAGACCCAGTACTTC.